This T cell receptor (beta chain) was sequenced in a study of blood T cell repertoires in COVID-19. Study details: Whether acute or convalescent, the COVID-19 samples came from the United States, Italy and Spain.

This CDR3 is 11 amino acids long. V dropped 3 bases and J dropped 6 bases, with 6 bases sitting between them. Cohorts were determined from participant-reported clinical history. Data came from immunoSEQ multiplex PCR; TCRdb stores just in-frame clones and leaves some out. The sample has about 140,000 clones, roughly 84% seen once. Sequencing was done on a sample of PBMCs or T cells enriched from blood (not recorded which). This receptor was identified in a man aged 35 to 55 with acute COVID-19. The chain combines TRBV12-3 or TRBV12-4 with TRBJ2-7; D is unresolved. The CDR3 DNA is TGTGCCAGCAGTTTCGGTCTCGAGCAGTACTTC. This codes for CASSFGLEQYF.